One T cell receptor (beta chain) is described in this entry. The antigen is unknown. The missing conserved phenylalanine or tryptophan at the end of this CDR3 makes a read error likely. The CDR3 is 11 residues long. V was cut by 8 bases and J by 8 bases, with 12 bases left in between. Germline values: CDR1 DFQATT, CDR2 SNEGSKA (reference sequence). Regions amplified from RNA transcripts were the TCR beta CDR3 regions. The TCR CDR3 first-round RT-PCR relied on the HTBI primer set. One entry per CDR3 protein results from TCRdb running MiXCR on the multiplex PCR reads. The profile covers about 59,000 distinct CDR3 sequences, with roughly 50% appearing a single time and roughly 3.4% taken by the ten largest. The sample belongs to a study of T cells in Graves' hyperthyroidism and ophthalmopathy. Study in general: The initial diagnosis was the point when peripheral blood was collected, ahead of any treatment. Study-level results: Most thyroid clonotypes expanded above 0.001 appeared in blood too. In simple terms, a model built on 13 V-J features told ophthalmopathy apart from stable hyperthyroidism.

The study based diagnoses on clinical symptoms, serum thyroxine and TRAb, thyroid ultrasound and orbital computed tomography. The sample taken for sequencing was blood. The chain joins TRBV20-1 to TRBJ1-4; no definite D call. The TCR originated in an older woman with Graves' ophthalmopathy. The CDR3 loop reads CSRAGGEKLFL. The CDR3 DNA reads as TGCAGTCGGGCGGGAGGGGAAAAACTGTTTCTT.